This TCR beta chain was identified in a study of blood T cells in healthy people across ages. There are 12 residues in the CDR3. Trimming took 0 bases from V and 4 from J, leaving 3 bases between them. Germline V gives CDR1 ENHRY, CDR2 SYGVKD. This clonotype was detected many times. Using a J-beta primer mix together with a sample-barcoded 5' primer, a second PCR was run for roughly 6 to 11 cycles. Each cDNA molecule was tagged by a template-switch adaptor that had 12 random nucleotides. TCRdb used MiXCR to reprocess the 5' RACE reads, holding one entry per CDR3 protein. The table includes some 1.5 million distinct CDR3 sequences, 28% detected once. PBMCs numbering at least 7 million were isolated per sample.

The sample was blood. The gene calls are TRBV10-3 and TRBJ2-5; D is unclear. The TCR sequence derives from a woman aged 25 to 39 in good health. The CDR3 nucleotides are TGTGCCATCAGTGAGTCGGTAGAGACCCAGTACTTC. It translates to CAISESVETQYF.